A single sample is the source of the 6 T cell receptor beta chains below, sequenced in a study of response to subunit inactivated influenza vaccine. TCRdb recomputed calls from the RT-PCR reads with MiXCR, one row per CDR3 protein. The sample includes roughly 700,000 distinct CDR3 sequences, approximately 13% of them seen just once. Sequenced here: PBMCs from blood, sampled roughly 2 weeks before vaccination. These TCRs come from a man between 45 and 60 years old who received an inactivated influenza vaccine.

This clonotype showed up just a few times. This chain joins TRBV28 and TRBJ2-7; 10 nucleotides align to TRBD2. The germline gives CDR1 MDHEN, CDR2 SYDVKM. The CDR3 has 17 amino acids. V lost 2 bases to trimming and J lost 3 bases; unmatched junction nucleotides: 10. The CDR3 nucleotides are TGTGCCAGCAGTTTAGGTGCTAGCGGGAGTTCTCTCTACGAGCAGTACTTC. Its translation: CASSLGASGSSLYEQYF.

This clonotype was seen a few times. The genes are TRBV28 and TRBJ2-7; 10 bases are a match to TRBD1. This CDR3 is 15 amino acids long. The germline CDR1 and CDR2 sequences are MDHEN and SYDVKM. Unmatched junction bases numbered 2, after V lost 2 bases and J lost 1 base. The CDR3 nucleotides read TGTGCCAGCAGTTTAACGGACAGGGGGTCCTACGAGCAGTACTTC. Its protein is CASSLTDRGSYEQYF. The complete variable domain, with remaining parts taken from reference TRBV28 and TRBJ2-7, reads DVKVTQSSRYLVKRTGEKVFLECVQDMDHENMFWYRQDPGLGLRLIYFSYDVKMKEKGDIPEGYSVSREKKERFSLILESASTNQTSMYLCASSLTDRGSYEQYFGPGTRLTVT.

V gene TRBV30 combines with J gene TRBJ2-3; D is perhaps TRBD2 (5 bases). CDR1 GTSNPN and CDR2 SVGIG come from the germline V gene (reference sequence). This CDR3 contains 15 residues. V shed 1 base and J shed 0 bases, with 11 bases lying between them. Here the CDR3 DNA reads TGTGCCTGGAGTGGGACTGACTATAGCACAGATACGCAGTATTTT. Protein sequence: CAWSGTDYSTDTQYF.

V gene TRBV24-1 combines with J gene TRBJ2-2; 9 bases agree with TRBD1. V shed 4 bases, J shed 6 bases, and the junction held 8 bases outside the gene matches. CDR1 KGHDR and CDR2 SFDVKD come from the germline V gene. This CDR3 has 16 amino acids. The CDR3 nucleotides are TGTGCCACCAGTGAGGTGGGACAGGGCCTGGCCGGGGAGCTGTTTTTT. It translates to CATSEVGQGLAGELFF.

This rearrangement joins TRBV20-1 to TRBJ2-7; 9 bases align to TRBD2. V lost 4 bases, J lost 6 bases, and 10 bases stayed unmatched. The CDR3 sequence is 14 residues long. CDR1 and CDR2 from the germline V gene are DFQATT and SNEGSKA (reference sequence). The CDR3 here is CSATLAGVGPEQYF. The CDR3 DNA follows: TGCAGTGCTACCTTAGCGGGAGTGGGGCCCGAGCAGTACTTC.

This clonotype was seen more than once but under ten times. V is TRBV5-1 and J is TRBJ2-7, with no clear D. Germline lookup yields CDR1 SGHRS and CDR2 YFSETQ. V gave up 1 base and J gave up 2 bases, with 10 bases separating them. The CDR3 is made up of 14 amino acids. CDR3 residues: CASSLSDPPYEQYF. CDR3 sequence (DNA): TGCGCCAGCAGCTTGTCCGACCCTCCCTACGAGCAGTACTTC.